The clone carrying this T cell receptor (beta chain) has just a few counts. Its antigen is not known. With V trimmed by 5 bases and J by 7 bases, 13 bases remained unmatched. Germline V gene data show CDR1 as SGHVS and CDR2 as FNYEAQ. The CDR3 has 15 amino acids. This sample is drawn from a study of T cell repertoires in cytomegalovirus infection. Turning to the study itself: The study used recently identified HLA-C-restricted and well-studied HLA-B-restricted CMV epitopes. Shared public TCR beta signatures pointed to both CMV infection and a matching HLA type.

Study observations and caveats: HLA-C-restricted CMV-specific TCR beta clonotypes prevailed in the ex vivo response.

TCRdb used MiXCR to reprocess the reads, holding one entry per CDR3 protein. Counted here are around 69,000 distinct CDR3 sequences, 20% to 25% occurring once; the ten biggest clones make up roughly two thirds. This clonotype originated in a human donor in good health (CMV status not recorded). Some clones in this sample may be carry-over from other donors' samples. The source was CD8+ T cells from cultured PBMCs, collected from culture after CMV antigen stimulation. This chain joins TRBV7-6 and TRBJ1-2; TRBD1 aligns across 7 bases. The CDR3 nucleotides read TGTGCCAGCAGCCCAGGGACAGAGGTGCACTCTGGCTACACCTTC. It encodes CASSPGTEVHSGYTF.